This T cell receptor (beta chain) originates from a study of T cells in Graves' hyperthyroidism and ophthalmopathy. Whole-study findings and limits: Stable hyperthyroidism and ophthalmopathy were separated using 13 V-J signatures. The model anticipated ophthalmopathy a median around six months pre-onset.

Patients between 18 and 65 years old had hyperthyroidism, newly diagnosed and lasting under 2 months. Amplified TCR beta CDR3 regions derived from RNA transcripts. HTBI primers were employed in a first-round RT-PCR of the TCR CDR3. MiXCR was run by TCRdb on the multiplex PCR reads, yielding one entry per CDR3 protein. The repertoire holds fewer than 650,000 distinct CDR3 sequences, with approximately 13% as singletons. The table lists this clonotype with many counts. What it binds is unknown. Source material: blood. The TCR was taken from a woman aged 25 to 45 with Graves' hyperthyroidism that later progressed to Graves' ophthalmopathy.

The CDR3 DNA sequence: TGTGCCAGCAGCGTAGAGGACGCACAGGGCTATGAGCAGTTCTTC. It yields the protein CASSVEDAQGYEQFF. The chain combines TRBV9 with TRBJ2-1; tentatively, D is TRBD1 (6 bases). The CDR3 sequence is 15 residues long. The germline gives CDR1 SGDLS, CDR2 YYNGEE. The V and J ends lost 0 bases and 8 bases respectively, with 15 bases between them.